These T cell receptor beta chains were read from a single sample in a study of cytomegalovirus exposure and HLA in healthy donors. Profiled with immunoSEQ multiplex PCR; TCRdb holds only in-frame clones, not every one. The sample has some 110,000 clones; roughly 83% are singletons. The source material was PBMCs. Receptor source: a man younger than 30 in good health and CMV-seronegative. Both conserved end residues are part of each CDR3. Each record gives: CDR3 protein, CDR3 DNA, D gene, J gene, V gene. The D gene is left open where the match is weak.

CAWTAGERTDTQYF TGTGCCTGGACAGCGGGAGAGCGCACAGATACGCAGTATTTT TRBD2 TRBJ2-3 TRBV30
CASSQEAGAYQETQYF TGTGCCAGCAGCCAAGAAGCAGGGGCATATCAAGAGACCCAGTACTTC - TRBJ2-5 TRBV4-2
CASSLVHGTSGIYEQFF TGTGCCAGCAGCTTAGTTCATGGGACTAGCGGGATATATGAGCAGTTCTTC TRBD2 TRBJ2-1 TRBV7-9
CASSDRGSNQPQHF TGTGCCAGCAGCGACAGGGGGAGCAATCAGCCCCAGCATTTT TRBD1 TRBJ1-5 TRBV6-1
CASSGNRGQGETQYF TGTGCCAGTAGTGGCAACAGGGGGCAAGGAGAGACCCAGTACTTC TRBD1 TRBJ2-5 TRBV19
CASSPVGGKETQYF TGCGCCAGCAGCCCGGTGGGGGGAAAAGAGACCCAGTACTTC - TRBJ2-5 TRBV5-1
CAWSVPSSSYNSPLHF TGTGCCTGGAGTGTACCTTCGAGCTCCTATAATTCACCCCTCCACTTT - TRBJ1-6 TRBV30
CASSEGGNWNEKLFF TGTGCCAGCAGTGAAGGCGGGAATTGGAATGAAAAACTGTTTTTT - TRBJ1-4 TRBV25-1
CASSPGTSGAPDEQYF TGTGCCAGCTCACCTGGGACTAGCGGGGCCCCAGACGAGCAGTACTTC TRBD2 TRBJ2-7 TRBV18
CASSPHRGLFAYEQYF TGTGCCAGCAGTCCCCACAGGGGCCTCTTCGCCTACGAGCAGTACTTC TRBD1 TRBJ2-7 TRBV27
CASSLVWGVDTQYF TGTGCCAGCAGCTTAGTATGGGGGGTGGATACGCAGTATTTT - TRBJ2-3 TRBV7-2
CASRETGATNEKLFF TGTGCCAGCAGGGAGACCGGCGCAACTAATGAAAAACTGTTTTTT - TRBJ1-4 TRBV2
CASSGQYNEQFF TGTGCCAGCAGTGGACAATACAATGAGCAGTTCTTC - TRBJ2-1 TRBV6-1
CAWTVGQGGGYTF TGTGCCTGGACGGTTGGACAGGGGGGTGGCTACACCTTC TRBD1 TRBJ1-2 TRBV30
CASSLLAFGGHEQFF TGTGCCAGCAGCTTGTTGGCCTTCGGAGGGCATGAGCAGTTCTTC - TRBJ2-1 TRBV5-8
CSVEHSGYGYTF TGCAGCGTTGAACACTCCGGCTATGGCTACACCTTC - TRBJ1-2 TRBV29-1
CASSPGQGTYSNQPQHF TGTGCCAGCAGCCCGGGACAGGGGACTTATAGCAATCAGCCCCAGCATTTT TRBD1 TRBJ1-5 TRBV5-5
CASSFGPTGLVLEQYF TGTGCCAGCAGCTTTGGGCCGACAGGGTTGGTTTTGGAGCAGTACTTC TRBD1 TRBJ2-7 TRBV5-6
CASSKGGGGPSTDTQYF TGTGCCAGCAGCAAGGGGGGCGGGGGGCCAAGCACAGATACGCAGTATTTT TRBD2 TRBJ2-3 TRBV5-6
CASRDTAGADTQYF TGTGCCAGCAGAGACACGGCGGGAGCTGATACGCAGTATTTT TRBD2 TRBJ2-3 TRBV6-6
CASREGTELAKNIQYF TGTGCCAGCAGGGAAGGGACAGAACTAGCCAAAAACATTCAGTACTTC TRBD1 TRBJ2-4 TRBV27
CASSLGTGGYEQYF TGTGCCAGCAGCTTGGGGACAGGGGGTTACGAGCAGTACTTC TRBD1 TRBJ2-7 TRBV5-4